This TCR beta chain was documented in a study of beta chain features in type 1 diabetes. As for the study in general: Age, gender, cell numbers and subset yield matched between patients and controls.

Since all of the isolated RNA was reverse transcribed, expressed TCRB transcripts were what got sequenced. Only in-frame clones appear in the TCRdb table, and some are missing; sequencing was by immunoSEQ multiplex PCR. The repertoire holds around 150,000 clones, with roughly 65% as singletons. The V and J ends lost 3 bases and 2 bases, in that order; junction bases with no gene match: 0. This CDR3 has 13 amino acids. Germline V gene sequence: CDR1 SGHVS, CDR2 FQNEAQ. Notes on the study in general: Shortening that was moderate but significant affected the TCRB CDR3s of Type 1 diabetes patients in all four CD4+ subsets. For patients and controls alike, PCR might favor shorter templates to the same degree.

A note on this clone: Its target is unknown.

The sequenced material came from naive CD4+ T cells from blood. The V gene is TRBV7-8, the J gene TRBJ2-5; 7 nucleotides line up with TRBD1. The clonotype comes from a man aged 25-45 years with type 1 diabetes. This CDR3 is CASSLGQQETQYF. CDR3 bases: TGTGCCAGCAGCTTGGGACAGCAAGAGACCCAGTACTTC.